Listed here is a single TCR beta chain. The data are from a study of response to subunit inactivated influenza vaccine. Germline assignment: CDR1 SGHRS and CDR2 YFSETQ. The CDR3 spans 15 residues. Trimming removed 3 bases at V and 3 bases at J, with 15 bases between. TCRdb reanalysed the RT-PCR reads using MiXCR and keeps one entry per CDR3 protein. This sample yields about 170,000 distinct CDR3 sequences, of which roughly 12% are seen a single time; 25% to 30% belongs to the top ten. The same sample was also studied in work on T cells expressing NK-cell markers. That source reports: With UMIs, 5'RACE template switching was used to make TCR beta cDNA. The study sequenced eight donors, seven HCMV-seropositive and one seronegative.

The TCR comes from a man in his forties or fifties who received an inactivated influenza vaccine. The V call is TRBV5-1, the J call TRBJ1-1; tentatively, D is TRBD1 (6 bases). The input for sequencing was CD8+ T cells sorted from PBMCs, taken about 12 days after vaccination. As DNA, the CDR3 is TGCGCCAGCAGCTCTATCACAGGGATGGACACTGAAGCTTTCTTT. This codes for CASSSITGMDTEAFF.